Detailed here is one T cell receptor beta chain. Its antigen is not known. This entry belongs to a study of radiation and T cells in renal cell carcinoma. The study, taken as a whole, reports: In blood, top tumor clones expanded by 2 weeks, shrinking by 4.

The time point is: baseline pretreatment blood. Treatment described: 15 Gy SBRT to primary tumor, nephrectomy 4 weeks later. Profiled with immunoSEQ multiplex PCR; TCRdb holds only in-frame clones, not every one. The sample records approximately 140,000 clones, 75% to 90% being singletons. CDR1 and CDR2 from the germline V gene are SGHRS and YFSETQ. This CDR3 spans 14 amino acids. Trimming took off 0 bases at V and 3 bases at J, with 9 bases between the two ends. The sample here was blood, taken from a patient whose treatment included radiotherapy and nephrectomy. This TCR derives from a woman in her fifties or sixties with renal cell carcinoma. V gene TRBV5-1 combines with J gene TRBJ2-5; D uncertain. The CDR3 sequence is CASSLARLEETQYF. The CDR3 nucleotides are TGCGCCAGCAGCTTGGCCCGTCTAGAAGAGACCCAGTACTTC.